The subject of this entry is one TCR beta chain. Clinical histories supplied by participants themselves formed the basis of cohort assignment. The CDR3 is 20 amino acids. V dropped 7 bases and J dropped 8; count of bases not matched to a gene: 26. Germline V CDR1 and CDR2: MDHEN, SYDVKM. These data originate in a study of blood T cell repertoires in COVID-19. Method: immunoSEQ multiplex PCR; TCRdb's copy keeps in-frame clones and lacks some. The sample lists just over 300,000 clones, approximately 90% seen once, with 8% to 9.5% in the top ten. The sequence came from a woman in her late teens or twenties who had recovered from COVID-19. Sample: PBMCs or T cells enriched from blood (not recorded which). The chain has TRBV28 and TRBJ1-6; TRBD1 agrees at 7 bases. The CDR3, as DNA: TGTGCCAGCATTTGGCCCCCGGGGACAGCCAACAAACCCCGGGATTCACCCCTCCACTTT. Translation gives CASIWPPGTANKPRDSPLHF.